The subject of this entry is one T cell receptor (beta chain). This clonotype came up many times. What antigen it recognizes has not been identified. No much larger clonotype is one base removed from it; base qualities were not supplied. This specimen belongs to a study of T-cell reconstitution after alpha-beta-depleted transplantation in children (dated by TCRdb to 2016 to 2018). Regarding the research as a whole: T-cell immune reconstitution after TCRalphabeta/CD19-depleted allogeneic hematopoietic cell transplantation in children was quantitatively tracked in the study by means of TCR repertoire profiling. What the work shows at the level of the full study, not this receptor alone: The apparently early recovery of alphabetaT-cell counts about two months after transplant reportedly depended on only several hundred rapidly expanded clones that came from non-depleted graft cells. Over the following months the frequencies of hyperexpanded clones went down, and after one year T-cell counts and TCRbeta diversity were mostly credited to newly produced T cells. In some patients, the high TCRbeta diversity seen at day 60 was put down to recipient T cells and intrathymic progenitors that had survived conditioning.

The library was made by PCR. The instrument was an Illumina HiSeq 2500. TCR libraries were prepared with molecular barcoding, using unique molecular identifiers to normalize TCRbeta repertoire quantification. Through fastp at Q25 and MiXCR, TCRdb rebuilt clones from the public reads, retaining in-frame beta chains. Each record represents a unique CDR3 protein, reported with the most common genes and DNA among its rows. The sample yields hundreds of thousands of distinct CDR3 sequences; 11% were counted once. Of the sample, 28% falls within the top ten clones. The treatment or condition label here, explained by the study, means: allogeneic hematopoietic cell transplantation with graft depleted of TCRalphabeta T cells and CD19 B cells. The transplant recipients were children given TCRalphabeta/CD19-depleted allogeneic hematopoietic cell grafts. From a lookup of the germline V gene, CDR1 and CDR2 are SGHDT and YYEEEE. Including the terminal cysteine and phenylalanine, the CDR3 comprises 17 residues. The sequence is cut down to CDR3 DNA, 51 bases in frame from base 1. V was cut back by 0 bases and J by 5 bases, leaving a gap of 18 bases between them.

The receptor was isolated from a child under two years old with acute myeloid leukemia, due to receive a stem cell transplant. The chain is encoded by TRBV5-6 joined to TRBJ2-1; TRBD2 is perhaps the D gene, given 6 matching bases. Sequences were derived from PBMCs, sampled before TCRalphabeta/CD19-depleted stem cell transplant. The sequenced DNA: TGTGCCAGCAGCTTGGAGACTAGGAGACAAGTTAACAATGAGCAGTTCTTC. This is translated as CASSLETRRQVNNEQFF.